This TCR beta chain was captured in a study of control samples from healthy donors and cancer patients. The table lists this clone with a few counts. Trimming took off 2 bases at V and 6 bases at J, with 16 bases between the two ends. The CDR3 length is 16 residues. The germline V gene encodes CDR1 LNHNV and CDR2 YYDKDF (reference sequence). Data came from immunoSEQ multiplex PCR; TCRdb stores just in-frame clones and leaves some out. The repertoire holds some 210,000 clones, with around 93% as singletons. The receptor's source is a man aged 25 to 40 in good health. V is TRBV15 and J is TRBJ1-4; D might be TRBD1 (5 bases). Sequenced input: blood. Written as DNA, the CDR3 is TGTGCCACCAGCAGATGGGAGGGACGTTTGGATGAAAAACTGTTTTTT. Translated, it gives CATSRWEGRLDEKLFF. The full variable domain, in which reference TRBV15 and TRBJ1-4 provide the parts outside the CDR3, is DAMVIQNPRYQVTQFGKPVTLSCSQTLNHNVMYWYQQKSSQAPKLLFHYYDKDFNNEADTPDNFQSRRPNTSFCFLDIRSPGLGDTAMYLCATSRWEGRLDEKLFFGSGTQLSVL.